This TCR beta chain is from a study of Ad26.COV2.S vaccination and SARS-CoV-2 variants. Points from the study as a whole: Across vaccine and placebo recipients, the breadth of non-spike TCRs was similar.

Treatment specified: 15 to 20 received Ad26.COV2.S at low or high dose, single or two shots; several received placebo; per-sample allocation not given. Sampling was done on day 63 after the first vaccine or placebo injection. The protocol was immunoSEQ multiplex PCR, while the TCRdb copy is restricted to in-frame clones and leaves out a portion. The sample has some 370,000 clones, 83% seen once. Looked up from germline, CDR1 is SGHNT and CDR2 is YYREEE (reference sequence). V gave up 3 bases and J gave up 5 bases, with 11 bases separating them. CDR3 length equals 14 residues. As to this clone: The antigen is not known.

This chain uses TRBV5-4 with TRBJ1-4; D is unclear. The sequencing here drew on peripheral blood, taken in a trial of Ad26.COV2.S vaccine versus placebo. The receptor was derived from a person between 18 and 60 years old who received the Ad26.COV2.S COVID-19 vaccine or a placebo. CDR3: CASSSERPNEKLFF. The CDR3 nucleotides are TGTGCCAGCAGCTCAGAACGGCCGAATGAAAAACTGTTTTTT.